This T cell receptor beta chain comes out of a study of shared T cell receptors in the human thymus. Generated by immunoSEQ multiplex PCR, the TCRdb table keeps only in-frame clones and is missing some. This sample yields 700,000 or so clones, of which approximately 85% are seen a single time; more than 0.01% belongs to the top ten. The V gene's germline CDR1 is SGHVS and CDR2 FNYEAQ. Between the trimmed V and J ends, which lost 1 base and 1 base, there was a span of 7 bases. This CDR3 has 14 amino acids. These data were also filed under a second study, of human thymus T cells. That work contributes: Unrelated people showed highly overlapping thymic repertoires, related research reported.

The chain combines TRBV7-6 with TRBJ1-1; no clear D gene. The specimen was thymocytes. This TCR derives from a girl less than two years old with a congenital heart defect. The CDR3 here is CASSLGAENTEAFF. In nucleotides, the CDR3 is TGTGCCAGCAGCTTAGGGGCAGAGAACACTGAAGCTTTCTTT. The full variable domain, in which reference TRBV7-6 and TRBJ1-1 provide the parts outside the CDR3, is GAGVSQSPRYKVTKRGQDVALRCDPISGHVSLYWYRQALGQGPEFLTYFNYEAQQDKSGLPNDRFSAERPEGSISTLTIQRTEQRDSAMYRCASSLGAENTEAFFGQGTRLTVV.